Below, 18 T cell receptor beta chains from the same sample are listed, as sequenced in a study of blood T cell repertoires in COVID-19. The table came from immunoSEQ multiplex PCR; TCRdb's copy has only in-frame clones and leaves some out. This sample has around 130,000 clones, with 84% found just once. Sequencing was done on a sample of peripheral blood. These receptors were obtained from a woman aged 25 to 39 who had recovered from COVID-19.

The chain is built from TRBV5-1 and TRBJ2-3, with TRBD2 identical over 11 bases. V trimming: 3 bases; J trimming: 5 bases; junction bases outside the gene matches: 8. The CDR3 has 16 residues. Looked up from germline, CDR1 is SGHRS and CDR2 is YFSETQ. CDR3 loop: CASSSGTSGRGDTQYF. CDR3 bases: TGCGCCAGCAGCTCAGGGACTAGCGGAAGGGGAGATACGCAGTATTTT.

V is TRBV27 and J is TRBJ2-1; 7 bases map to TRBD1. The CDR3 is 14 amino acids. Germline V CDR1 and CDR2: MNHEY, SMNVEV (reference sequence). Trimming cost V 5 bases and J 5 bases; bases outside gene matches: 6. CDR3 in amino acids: CASSASGTDNEQFF. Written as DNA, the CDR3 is TGTGCCAGCAGTGCATCCGGGACAGACAATGAGCAGTTCTTC.

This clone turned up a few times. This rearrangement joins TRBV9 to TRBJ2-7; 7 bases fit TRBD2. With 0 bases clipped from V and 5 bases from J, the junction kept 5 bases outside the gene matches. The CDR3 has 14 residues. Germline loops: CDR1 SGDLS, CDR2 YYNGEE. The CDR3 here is CASSVDGGSDEQYF. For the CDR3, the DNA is TGTGCCAGCAGCGTAGACGGGGGGAGCGACGAGCAGTACTTC.

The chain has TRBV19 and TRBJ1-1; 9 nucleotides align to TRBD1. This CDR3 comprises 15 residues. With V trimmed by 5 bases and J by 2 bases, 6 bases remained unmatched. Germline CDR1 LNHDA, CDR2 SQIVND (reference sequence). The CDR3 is CASSLWTGVNTEAFF. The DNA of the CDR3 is TGTGCCAGTAGTCTTTGGACAGGGGTCAACACTGAAGCTTTCTTT.

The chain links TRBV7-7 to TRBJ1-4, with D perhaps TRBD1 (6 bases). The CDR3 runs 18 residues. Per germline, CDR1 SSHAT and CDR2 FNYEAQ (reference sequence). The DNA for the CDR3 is TGTGCTAGAGGACCGAGGGGGTCAGAACTTGCAACTAATGAAAAACTGTTTTTT. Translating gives CARGPRGSELATNEKLFF.

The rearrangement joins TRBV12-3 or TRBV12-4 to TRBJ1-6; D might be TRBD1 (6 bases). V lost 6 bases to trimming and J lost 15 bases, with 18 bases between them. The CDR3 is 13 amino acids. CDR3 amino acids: CASRRAGTYFLHF. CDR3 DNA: TGTGCCAGCAGGCGAGCCGGGACATACTTCCTCCACTTT.

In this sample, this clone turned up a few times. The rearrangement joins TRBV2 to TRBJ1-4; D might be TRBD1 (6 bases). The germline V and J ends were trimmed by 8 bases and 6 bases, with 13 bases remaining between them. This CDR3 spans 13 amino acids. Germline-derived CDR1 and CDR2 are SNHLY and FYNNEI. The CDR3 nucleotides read TGTGCCAGCGGGGACAACACCTATGAAAAACTGTTTTTT. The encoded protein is CASGDNTYEKLFF.

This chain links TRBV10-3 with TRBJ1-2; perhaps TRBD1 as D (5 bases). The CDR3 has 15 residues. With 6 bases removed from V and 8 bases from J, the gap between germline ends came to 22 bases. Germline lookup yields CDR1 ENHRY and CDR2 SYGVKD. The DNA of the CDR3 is TGTGCCATCAGCGTACCACAGGCGCCCCGAACGGGCTACACCTTC. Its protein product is CAISVPQAPRTGYTF.

CDR3 loop: CASSGTSGGSSTDTQYF. CDR3 bases: TGTGCCAGCAGTGGGACTAGCGGGGGTAGCAGCACAGATACGCAGTATTTT. This chain joins TRBV6-1 and TRBJ2-3, with 13 bases fitting TRBD2. Germline assignment: CDR1 MNHNS and CDR2 SASEGT. Trimming removed 4 bases from V and 0 bases from J; junction bases left unmatched: 4. The CDR3 has 17 residues.

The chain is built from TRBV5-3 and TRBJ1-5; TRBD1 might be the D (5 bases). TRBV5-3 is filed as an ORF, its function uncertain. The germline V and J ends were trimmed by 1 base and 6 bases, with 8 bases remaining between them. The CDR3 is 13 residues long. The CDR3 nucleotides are TGTGCCAGAAGCTTGCCAGGGCTTCAGCCCCAGCATTTT. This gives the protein CARSLPGLQPQHF.

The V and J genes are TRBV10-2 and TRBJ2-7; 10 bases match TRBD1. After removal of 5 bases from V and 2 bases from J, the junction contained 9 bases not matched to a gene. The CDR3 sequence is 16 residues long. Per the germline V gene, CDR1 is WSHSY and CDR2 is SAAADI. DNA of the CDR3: TGCGCCAGCAGTAAATCAACCGGGACAGGGGCCTACGAGCAGTACTTC. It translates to CASSKSTGTGAYEQYF.

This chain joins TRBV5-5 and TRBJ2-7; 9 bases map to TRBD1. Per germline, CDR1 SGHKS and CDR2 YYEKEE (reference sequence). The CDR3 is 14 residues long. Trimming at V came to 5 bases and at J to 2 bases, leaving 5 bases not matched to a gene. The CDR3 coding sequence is TGTGCCAGCAGACTCGGACAGGGGACCTACGAGCAGTACTTC. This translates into CASRLGQGTYEQYF.

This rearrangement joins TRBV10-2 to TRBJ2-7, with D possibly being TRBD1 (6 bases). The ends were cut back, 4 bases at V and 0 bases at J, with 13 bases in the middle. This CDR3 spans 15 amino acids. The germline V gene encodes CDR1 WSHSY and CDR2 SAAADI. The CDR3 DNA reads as TGCGCCAGCAGTGTGATGAGGGGGAACTCCTACGAGCAGTACTTC. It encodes CASSVMRGNSYEQYF.

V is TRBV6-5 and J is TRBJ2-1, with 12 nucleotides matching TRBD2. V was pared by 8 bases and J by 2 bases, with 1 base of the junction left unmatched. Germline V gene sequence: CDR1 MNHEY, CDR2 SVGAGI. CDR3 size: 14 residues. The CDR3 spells CASASGRAYNEQFF. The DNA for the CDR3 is TGTGCCAGCGCTAGCGGGAGGGCCTACAATGAGCAGTTCTTC.

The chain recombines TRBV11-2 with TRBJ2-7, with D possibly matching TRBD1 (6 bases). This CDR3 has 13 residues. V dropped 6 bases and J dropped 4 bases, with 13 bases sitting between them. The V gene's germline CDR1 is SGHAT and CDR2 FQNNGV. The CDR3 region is CASSLTGNYEQYF. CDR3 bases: TGTGCCAGCAGTTTAACAGGGAATTACGAGCAGTACTTC.

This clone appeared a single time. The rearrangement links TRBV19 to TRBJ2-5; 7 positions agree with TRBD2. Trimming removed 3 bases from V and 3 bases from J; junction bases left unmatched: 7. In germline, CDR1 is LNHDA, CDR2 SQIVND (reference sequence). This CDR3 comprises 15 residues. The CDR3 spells CASSIISSGKETQYF. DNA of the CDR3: TGTGCCAGTAGTATTATTTCTAGCGGAAAAGAGACCCAGTACTTC.

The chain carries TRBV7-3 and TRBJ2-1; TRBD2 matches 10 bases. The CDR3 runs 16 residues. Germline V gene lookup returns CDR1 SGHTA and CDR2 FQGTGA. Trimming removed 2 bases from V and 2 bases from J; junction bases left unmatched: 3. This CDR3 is CASSLRLAGAYNEQFF. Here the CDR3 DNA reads TGTGCCAGCAGCTTACGTCTAGCGGGAGCCTACAATGAGCAGTTCTTC.

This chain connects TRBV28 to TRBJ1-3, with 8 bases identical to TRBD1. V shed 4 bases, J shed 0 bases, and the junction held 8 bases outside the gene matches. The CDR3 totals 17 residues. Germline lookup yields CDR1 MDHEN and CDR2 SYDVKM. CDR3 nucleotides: TGTGCCAGCAGTTCCCGAGGACAGGGAAGCTCTGGAAACACCATATATTTT. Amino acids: CASSSRGQGSSGNTIYF. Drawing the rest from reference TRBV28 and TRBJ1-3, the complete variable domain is DVKVTQSSRYLVKRTGEKVFLECVQDMDHENMFWYRQDPGLGLRLIYFSYDVKMKEKGDIPEGYSVSREKKERFSLILESASTNQTSMYLCASSSRGQGSSGNTIYFGEGSWLTVV.